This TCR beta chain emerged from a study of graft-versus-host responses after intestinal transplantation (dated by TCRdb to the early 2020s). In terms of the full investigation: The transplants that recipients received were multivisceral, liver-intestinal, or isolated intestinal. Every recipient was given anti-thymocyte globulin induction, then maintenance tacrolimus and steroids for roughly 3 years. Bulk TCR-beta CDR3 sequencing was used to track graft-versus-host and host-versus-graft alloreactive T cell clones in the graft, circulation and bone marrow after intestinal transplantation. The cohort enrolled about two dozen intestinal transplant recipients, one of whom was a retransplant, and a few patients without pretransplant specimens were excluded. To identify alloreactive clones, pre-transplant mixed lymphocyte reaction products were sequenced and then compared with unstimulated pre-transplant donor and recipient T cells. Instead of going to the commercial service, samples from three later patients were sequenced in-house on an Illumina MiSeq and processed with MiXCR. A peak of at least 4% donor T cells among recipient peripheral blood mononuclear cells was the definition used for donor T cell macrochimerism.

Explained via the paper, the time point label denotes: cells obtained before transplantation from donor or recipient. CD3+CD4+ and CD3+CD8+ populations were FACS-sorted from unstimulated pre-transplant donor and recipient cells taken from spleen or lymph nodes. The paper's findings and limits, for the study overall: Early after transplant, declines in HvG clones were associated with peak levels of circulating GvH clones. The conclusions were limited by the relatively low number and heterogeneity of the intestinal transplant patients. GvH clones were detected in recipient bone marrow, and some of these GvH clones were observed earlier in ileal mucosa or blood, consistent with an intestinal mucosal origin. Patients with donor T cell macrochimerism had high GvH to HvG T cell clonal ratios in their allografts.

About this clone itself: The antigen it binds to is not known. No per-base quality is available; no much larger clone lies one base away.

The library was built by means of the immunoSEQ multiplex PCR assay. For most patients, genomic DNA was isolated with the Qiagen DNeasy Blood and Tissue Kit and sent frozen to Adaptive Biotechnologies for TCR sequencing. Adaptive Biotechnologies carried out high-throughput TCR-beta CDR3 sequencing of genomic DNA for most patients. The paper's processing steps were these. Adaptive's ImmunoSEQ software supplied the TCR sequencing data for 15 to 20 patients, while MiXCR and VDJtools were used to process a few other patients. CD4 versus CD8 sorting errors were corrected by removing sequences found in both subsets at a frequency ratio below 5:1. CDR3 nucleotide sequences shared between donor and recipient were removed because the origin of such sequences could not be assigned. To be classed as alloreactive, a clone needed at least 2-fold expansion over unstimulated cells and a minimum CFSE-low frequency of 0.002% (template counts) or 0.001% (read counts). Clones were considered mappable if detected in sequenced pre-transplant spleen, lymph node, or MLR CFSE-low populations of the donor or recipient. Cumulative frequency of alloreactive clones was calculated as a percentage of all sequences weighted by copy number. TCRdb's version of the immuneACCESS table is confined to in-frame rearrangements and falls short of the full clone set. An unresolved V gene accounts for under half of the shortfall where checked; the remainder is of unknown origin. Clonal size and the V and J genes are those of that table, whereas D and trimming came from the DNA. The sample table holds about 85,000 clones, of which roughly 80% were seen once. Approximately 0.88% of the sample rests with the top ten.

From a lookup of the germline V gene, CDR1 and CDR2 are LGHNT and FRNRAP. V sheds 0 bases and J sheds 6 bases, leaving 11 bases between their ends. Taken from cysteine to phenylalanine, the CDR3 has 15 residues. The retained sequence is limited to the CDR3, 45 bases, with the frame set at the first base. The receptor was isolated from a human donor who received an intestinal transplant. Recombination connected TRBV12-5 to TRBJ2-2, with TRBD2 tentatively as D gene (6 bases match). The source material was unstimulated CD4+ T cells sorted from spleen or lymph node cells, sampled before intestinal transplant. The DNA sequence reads TGTGCTAGTGGTTTGGTACTTTCGGGGGCCGGGGAGCTGTTTTTT. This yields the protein CASGLVLSGAGELFF.